This T cell receptor beta chain was captured in a study of graft-versus-host responses after intestinal transplantation. About this clone: The antigen remains undetermined.

Looked up from germline, CDR1 is SEHNR and CDR2 is FQNEAQ (reference sequence). Trimming removed 1 base at V and 6 bases at J, with 18 bases between. This CDR3 region has 16 residues. Clones were read by immunoSEQ multiplex PCR, and TCRdb kept only the in-frame ones, dropping some. The sample carries more than 40,000 clones, approximately 95% recorded once. The receptor's source is a human donor who was the organ donor for an intestinal transplant. The genes are TRBV7-9 and TRBJ1-2; D is ambiguous. The sequencing used unstimulated CD8+ T cells sorted from spleen or lymph node cells, collected before transplant. CDR3 in DNA: TGTGCCAGCAGCTTAGTATTGCACGGCAGCGCGGATGGCTACACCTTC. Its protein is CASSLVLHGSADGYTF.